This TCR beta chain came from a study of resident and recirculating memory T cells in vitiligo. The overall study: Samples were epidermis from two lesional and two nonlesional sites, plus PBMCs.

The CDR3 consists of 15 residues. Trimming stripped 5 bases from V and 0 bases from J, with 11 bases between. Germline V gene sequence: CDR1 SGHAT, CDR2 FQNNGV. Some clones are missing from TCRdb's copy, which holds only in-frame ones; the method was immunoSEQ multiplex PCR. The sample contains 72,000 or so clones, about 90% of which appear only once. This receptor was taken from a male donor with vitiligo. The sample comprised blood. The V and J genes are TRBV11-2 and TRBJ2-1; D unresolved. This chain's CDR3 is CASSPTLSSYNEQFF. CDR3 DNA sequence: TGTGCCAGCAGCCCAACTTTGAGCTCCTACAATGAGCAGTTCTTC.